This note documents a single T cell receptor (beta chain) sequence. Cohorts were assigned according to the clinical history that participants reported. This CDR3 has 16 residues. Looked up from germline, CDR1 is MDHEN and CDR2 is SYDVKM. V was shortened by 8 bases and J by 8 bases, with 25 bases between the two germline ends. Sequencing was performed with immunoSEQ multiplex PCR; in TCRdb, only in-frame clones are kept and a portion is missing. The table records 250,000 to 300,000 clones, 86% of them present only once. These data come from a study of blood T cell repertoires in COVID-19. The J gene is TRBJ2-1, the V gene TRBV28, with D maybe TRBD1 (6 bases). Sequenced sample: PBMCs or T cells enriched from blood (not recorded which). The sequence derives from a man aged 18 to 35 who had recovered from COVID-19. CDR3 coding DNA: TGTGCCAGCCCGCCGAGCCGGGGCAGGGGCACGGATGAGCAGTTCTTC. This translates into CASPPSRGRGTDEQFF.